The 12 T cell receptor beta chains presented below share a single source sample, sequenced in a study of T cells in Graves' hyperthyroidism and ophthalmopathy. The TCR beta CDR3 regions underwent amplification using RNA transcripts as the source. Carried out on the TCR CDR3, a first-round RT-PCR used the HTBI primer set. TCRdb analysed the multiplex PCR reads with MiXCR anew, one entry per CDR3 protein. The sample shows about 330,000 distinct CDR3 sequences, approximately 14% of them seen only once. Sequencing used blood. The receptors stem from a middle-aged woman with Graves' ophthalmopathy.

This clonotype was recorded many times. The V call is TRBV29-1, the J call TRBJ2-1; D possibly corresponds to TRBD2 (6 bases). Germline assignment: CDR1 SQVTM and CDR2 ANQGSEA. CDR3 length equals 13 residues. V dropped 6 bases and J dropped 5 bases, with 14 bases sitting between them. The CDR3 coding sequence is TGCAGCGTGGGGGGACTGAGGAACAATGAGCAGTTCTTC. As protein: CSVGGLRNNEQFF.

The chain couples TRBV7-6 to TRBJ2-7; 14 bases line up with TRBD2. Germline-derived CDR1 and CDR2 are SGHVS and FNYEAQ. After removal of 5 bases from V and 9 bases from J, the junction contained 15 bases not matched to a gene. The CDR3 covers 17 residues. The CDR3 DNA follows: TGTGCCAGCAGCCCAAGCCGGTCGACTAGCGGGAGGGCCTTGCAGTACTTC. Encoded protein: CASSPSRSTSGRALQYF.

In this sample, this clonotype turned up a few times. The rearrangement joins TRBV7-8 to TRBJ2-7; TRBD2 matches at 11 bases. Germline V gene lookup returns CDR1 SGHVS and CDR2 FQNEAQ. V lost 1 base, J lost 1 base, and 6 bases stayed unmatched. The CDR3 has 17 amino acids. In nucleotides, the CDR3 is TGTGCCAGCAGCTTAGATAGTACTAGCGGGAGATCCTACGAGCAGTACTTC. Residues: CASSLDSTSGRSYEQYF.

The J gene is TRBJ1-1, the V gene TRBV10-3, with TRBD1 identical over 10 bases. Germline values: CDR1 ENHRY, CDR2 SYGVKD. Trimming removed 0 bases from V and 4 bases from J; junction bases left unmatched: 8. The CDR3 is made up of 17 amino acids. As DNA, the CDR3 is TGTGCCATCAGTGAGTCCCGACAGGGGGCTGGGAGCACTGAAGCTTTCTTT. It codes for CAISESRQGAGSTEAFF.

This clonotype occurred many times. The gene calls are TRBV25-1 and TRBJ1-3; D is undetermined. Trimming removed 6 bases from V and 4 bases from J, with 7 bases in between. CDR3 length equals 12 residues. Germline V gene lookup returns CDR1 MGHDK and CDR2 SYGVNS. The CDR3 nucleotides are TGTGCCAGCAGGAGCGGAGGAAACACCATATATTTT. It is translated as CASRSGGNTIYF.

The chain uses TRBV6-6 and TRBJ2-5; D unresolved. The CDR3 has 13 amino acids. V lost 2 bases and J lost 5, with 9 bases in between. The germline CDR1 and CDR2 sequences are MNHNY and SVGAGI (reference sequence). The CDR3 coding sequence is TGTGCCAGCAGTTACGCATTCCGGGAGACCCAGTACTTC. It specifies CASSYAFRETQYF.

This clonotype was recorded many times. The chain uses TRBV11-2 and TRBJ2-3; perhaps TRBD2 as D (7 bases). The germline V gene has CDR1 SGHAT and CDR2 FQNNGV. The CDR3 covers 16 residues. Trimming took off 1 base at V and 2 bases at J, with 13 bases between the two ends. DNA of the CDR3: TGTGCCAGCAGCTTAGTCTCGGGGGGCGTCACAGATACGCAGTATTTT. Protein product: CASSLVSGGVTDTQYF. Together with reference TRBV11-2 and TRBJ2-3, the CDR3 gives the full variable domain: EAGVAQSPRYKIIEKRQSVAFWCNPISGHATLYWYQQILGQGPKLLIQFQNNGVVDDSQLPKDRFSAERLKGVDSTLKIQPAKLEDSAVYLCASSLVSGGVTDTQYFGPGTRLTVL.

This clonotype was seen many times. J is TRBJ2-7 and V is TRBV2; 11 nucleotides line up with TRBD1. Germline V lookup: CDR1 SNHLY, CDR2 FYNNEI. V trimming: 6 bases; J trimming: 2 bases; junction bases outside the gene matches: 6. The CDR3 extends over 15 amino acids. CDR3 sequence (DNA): TGTGCCAGCAGCGCCGGGACAGGGGGACCCTACGAGCAGTACTTC. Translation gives CASSAGTGGPYEQYF.

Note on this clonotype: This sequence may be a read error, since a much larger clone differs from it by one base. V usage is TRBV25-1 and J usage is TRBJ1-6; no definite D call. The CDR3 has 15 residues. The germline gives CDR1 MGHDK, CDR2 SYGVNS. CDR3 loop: CASSDYRPGDSPPHF. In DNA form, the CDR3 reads TGTGCCAGCAGTGACTACCGACCGGGAGATTCACCCCCCCACTTT.

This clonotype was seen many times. CDR3 amino acids: CASSLMSGLVTQYF. The CDR3 coding sequence is TGTGCCAGCAGTTTAATGTCGGGGCTCGTTACGCAGTATTTT. The chain recombines TRBV28 with TRBJ2-3; either TRBD1 or TRBD2 may supply D (5 bases each). Deletions cut 2 bases from V and 8 bases from J, with 14 bases between. The CDR3 totals 14 residues. Looked up from germline, CDR1 is MDHEN and CDR2 is SYDVKM.

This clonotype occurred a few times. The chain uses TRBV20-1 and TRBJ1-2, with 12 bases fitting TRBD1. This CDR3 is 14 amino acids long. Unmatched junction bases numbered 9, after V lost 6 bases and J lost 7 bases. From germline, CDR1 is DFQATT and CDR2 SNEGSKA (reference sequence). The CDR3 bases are TGCAGTGCGCAGCCGGGACAGGGGGCGGGTGGCTACACCTTC. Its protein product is CSAQPGQGAGGYTF.

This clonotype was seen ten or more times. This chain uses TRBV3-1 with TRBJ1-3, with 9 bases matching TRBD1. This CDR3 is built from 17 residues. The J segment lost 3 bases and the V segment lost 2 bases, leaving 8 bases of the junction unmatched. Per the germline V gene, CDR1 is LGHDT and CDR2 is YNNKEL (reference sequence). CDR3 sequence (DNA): TGTGCCAGCAGCCAATGGGGGAACAGGGGGCATGGAAACACCATATATTTT. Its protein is CASSQWGNRGHGNTIYF.